The 27 T cell receptor beta chains listed next were all sequenced from one sample in a study of CD8 T cells in ankylosing spondylitis. TCRdb reprocessed the 5' RACE reads via MiXCR and lists one record per CDR3 protein. Among 200,000 to 300,000 distinct CDR3 sequences listed, 20% to 30% were seen once. Material: blood, either unsorted or a sorted T cell fraction (not recorded which). Receptors were obtained from a male donor with ankylosing spondylitis or in good health (not recorded which).

This rearrangement joins TRBV29-1 to TRBJ1-1, with 10 bases lining up with TRBD1. Germline loops: CDR1 SQVTM, CDR2 ANQGSEA. Germline trimming cut 6 bases from V and 1 base from J; bases unmatched to any gene: 5. The CDR3 consists of 14 residues. The DNA of the CDR3 is TGCAGCGTAGGGGGACAGGGGACGAACACTGAAGCTTTCTTT. Translation: CSVGGQGTNTEAFF.

The rearrangement uses TRBV20-1 and TRBJ2-5; D perhaps matches TRBD2 (5 bases). This CDR3 has 14 residues. The V end was cut by 1 base, the J end by 4 bases, with 13 bases between. The germline CDR1 and CDR2 sequences are DFQATT and SNEGSKA (reference sequence). The CDR3 region has the DNA TGCAGTGCTAGAGGCGTAGGACTGGGAGAGACCCAGTACTTC. Translation: CSARGVGLGETQYF.

This clonotype showed up many times. V gene TRBV7-8 combines with J gene TRBJ2-3; D perhaps matches TRBD2 (6 bases). V was cut by 5 bases and J by 14 bases, with 20 bases left in between. The CDR3 spans 13 residues. Germline values: CDR1 SGHVS, CDR2 FQNEAQ. For the CDR3, the DNA is TGTGCCAGCAGCCACCCTTTTAGGCGGGGAACGTATTTT. It is translated as CASSHPFRRGTYF.

At least ten counts were recorded for this clonotype. The chain recombines TRBV12-3 or TRBV12-4 with TRBJ2-7, with D tentatively TRBD1 or TRBD2 (7 bases each). The V end lost 5 bases, the J end lost 5 bases, and 16 bases lay between the germline ends. There are 14 residues in the CDR3. The CDR3 reads CASSTNRGGNEQYF. For the CDR3, the DNA is TGTGCCAGCAGTACCAACAGGGGAGGGAACGAGCAGTACTTC.

This clonotype was found many times. The rearrangement joins TRBV12-5 to TRBJ2-1; the match to TRBD1 covers 10 bases. The CDR3 is 15 residues long. Germline loops: CDR1 LGHNT, CDR2 FRNRAP. V lost 5 bases and J lost 7; bases outside the gene matches: 8. CDR3 nucleotides: TGTGCTAGTGGTATGGACAGGGGGGTGGGGAATGAGCAGTTCTTC. Translated: CASGMDRGVGNEQFF.

This clonotype was counted ten times or more. The genes are TRBV12-3 or TRBV12-4 and TRBJ2-2; 8 nucleotides match TRBD2. The CDR3 is 16 residues long. J was trimmed by 8 bases and V by 2 bases; bases with no gene match: 10. CDR3 sequence reads: CASSLFTGGPTGELFF. In DNA form, the CDR3 reads TGTGCCAGCAGTTTATTTACGGGGGGGCCGACTGGGGAGCTGTTTTTT.

V and J are TRBV9 and TRBJ2-1; D may be TRBD1 (6 bases). V was cut by 2 bases and J by 8 bases, with 8 bases left in between. Germline-derived CDR1 and CDR2 are SGDLS and YYNGEE. The CDR3 totals 12 residues. The CDR3 loop reads CASSVRGDEQFF. As DNA, the CDR3 is TGTGCCAGCAGCGTCAGGGGCGATGAGCAGTTCTTC.

This chain uses TRBV20-1 with TRBJ2-1; 7 nucleotides line up with TRBD1. CDR1 and CDR2 from the germline V gene are DFQATT and SNEGSKA (reference sequence). V gave up 3 bases and J gave up 6 bases; unmatched junction bases: 8. The CDR3 spans 14 residues. The CDR3 DNA reads as TGCAGTGCTAGTAGGCAGGGGGTGATCAATGAGCAGTTCTTC. Translated: CSASRQGVINEQFF.

The rearrangement uses TRBV5-4 and TRBJ2-3, with D perhaps matching TRBD1 or TRBD2 (5 bases each). V was trimmed by 4 bases and J by 5 bases, leaving 20 bases between them. In germline, CDR1 is SGHNT, CDR2 YYREEE (reference sequence). The CDR3 sequence is 16 residues long. The CDR3 DNA is TGTGCCAGCAGCCCGTCGACTCAGGGAGTACGAGATACGCAGTATTTT. Its protein product is CASSPSTQGVRDTQYF.

The genes are TRBV6-1 and TRBJ1-1, with unresolved D. Between the trimmed V and J ends, which lost 4 bases and 11 bases, there was a span of 11 bases. CDR1 is MNHNS, CDR2 SASEGT, per germline. The CDR3 contains 11 residues. The DNA for the CDR3 is TGTGCCAGCAGTGGCCGGAGAGATGCTTTCTTT. Translating gives CASSGRRDAFF.

The chain carries TRBV20-1 and TRBJ1-1, with D perhaps TRBD1 (6 bases). The CDR3 length is 14 residues. Germline V lookup: CDR1 DFQATT, CDR2 SNEGSKA (reference sequence). V gave up 2 bases and J gave up 1 base, with 11 bases separating them. CDR3 in DNA: TGCAGTGCTAGAAAAGGACAGAAGAACACTGAAGCTTTCTTT. Residues: CSARKGQKNTEAFF.

The chain links TRBV6-1 to TRBJ1-1, with D possibly TRBD1 on 5 matching bases. CDR3 length: 12 residues. Trimming removed 3 bases from V and 11 bases from J, with 13 bases in between. Germline assignment: CDR1 MNHNS and CDR2 SASEGT. DNA for the CDR3: TGTGCCAGCAGTGACGCGGGGCGGAGGGCTTTCTTT. This codes for CASSDAGRRAFF.

CDR3 nucleotides: TGCAGTGTATGTGCGACAGCATACAATGAGCAGTTCTTC. Its translation: CSVCATAYNEQFF. The V gene is TRBV20-1, the J gene TRBJ2-1; perhaps TRBD1 as D (5 bases). Germline V CDR1 and CDR2: DFQATT, SNEGSKA (reference sequence). Trimming cost V 7 bases and J 4 bases, with 14 bases left between them. This CDR3 region has 13 residues.

The rearrangement joins TRBV20-1 to TRBJ2-3; TRBD2 matches 13 bases. CDR1 is DFQATT, CDR2 SNEGSKA, per germline (reference sequence). Unmatched junction bases numbered 12, after V lost 3 bases and J lost 0 bases. The CDR3 extends over 19 amino acids. CDR3 residues: CSARRLPTSGGTSTDTQYF. DNA of the CDR3: TGCAGTGCTAGGAGACTACCGACTAGCGGGGGGACTAGCACAGATACGCAGTATTTT.

This clonotype came up a few times. The V call is TRBV12-3 or TRBV12-4, the J call TRBJ1-1; D unclear. The CDR3 loop spans 13 amino acids. V lost 4 bases and J lost 2, with 8 bases in between. The CDR3 protein is CASSWGANTEAFF. In DNA form, the CDR3 reads TGTGCCAGCAGTTGGGGAGCTAACACTGAAGCTTTCTTT.

CDR3 in DNA: TGCAGCGTTATACAGCAGGGTACCGGGGAGCTGTTTTTT. This sequence encodes CSVIQQGTGELFF. This chain connects TRBV29-1 to TRBJ2-2, with a tentative D call TRBD1 (5 bases). Germline CDR1 is SQVTM and CDR2 is ANQGSEA. V shed 5 bases and J shed 5 bases, with 12 bases lying between them. CDR3 size: 13 residues.

This clonotype was detected many times. The chain has TRBV20-1 and TRBJ1-6; D is uncertain. Trimming stripped 3 bases from V and 3 bases from J, with 3 bases between. This CDR3 comprises 12 residues. The V gene's germline CDR1 is DFQATT and CDR2 SNEGSKA (reference sequence). Written as DNA, the CDR3 is TGCAGTGCTAGGGTCTATAATTCACCCCTCCACTTT. Its protein is CSARVYNSPLHF.

The chain is built from TRBV7-3 and TRBJ2-1; TRBD2 matches 9 bases. The CDR3 has 16 amino acids. Unmatched junction bases numbered 9, after V lost 0 bases and J lost 9 bases. Germline-derived CDR1 and CDR2 are SGHTA and FQGTGA. As DNA, the CDR3 is TGTGCCAGCAGCTTAACAACGGCGGGGGGGCCTGTTGAGCAGTTCTTC. Translated, it gives CASSLTTAGGPVEQFF.

The rearrangement uses TRBV30 and TRBJ2-7; possibly TRBD1 for D (8 bases). In germline, CDR1 is GTSNPN, CDR2 SVGIG (reference sequence). The CDR3 spans 12 residues. Trimming took 8 bases from V and 5 from J, leaving 16 bases between them. For the CDR3, the DNA is TGTGCCCGCGGACAGGGAGGGAACGAGCAGTACTTC. Translating gives CARGQGGNEQYF. The whole variable domain, filled in from reference TRBV30 and TRBJ2-7, reads SQTIHQWPATLVQPVGSPLSLECTVEGTSNPNLYWYRQAAGRGLQLLFYSVGIGQISSEVPQNLSASRPQDRQFILSSKKLLLSDSGFYLCARGQGGNEQYFGPGTRLTVT.

In its sample, this clonotype was seen many times. This chain uses TRBV29-1 with TRBJ2-7, with TRBD1 as a possible D gene (5 bases). In germline, CDR1 is SQVTM, CDR2 ANQGSEA. The length of the CDR3 is 13 residues. V was cut by 3 bases and J by 6 bases, with 15 bases left in between. CDR3 in amino acids: CSVEAGAVGEQYF. The CDR3 DNA follows: TGCAGCGTTGAGGCTGGGGCCGTGGGCGAGCAGTACTTC.

This clonotype was seen many times. This rearrangement joins TRBV20-1 to TRBJ2-5; D remains ambiguous. Germline lookup yields CDR1 DFQATT and CDR2 SNEGSKA (reference sequence). V dropped 0 bases and J dropped 1 base, with 9 bases sitting between them. The CDR3 length is 14 residues. The CDR3 bases are TGCAGTGCTAGAGAGGGTCTCCGCCAAGAGACCCAGTACTTC. Its translation: CSAREGLRQETQYF.

The sample holds a few counts of this clonotype. The V call is TRBV29-1, the J call TRBJ2-5; TRBD1 might be the D (6 bases). Trimming shortened V by 7 bases and J by 4 bases, and 19 bases separated the two germline ends. Germline V CDR1 and CDR2: SQVTM, ANQGSEA. CDR3 length: 14 residues. The CDR3 DNA is TGCAGCGCCCAGGGGACCGGTAATACAGAGACCCAGTACTTC. It is translated as CSAQGTGNTETQYF.

This clonotype showed up many times. The chain combines TRBV20-1 with TRBJ2-3, with D perhaps assigned TRBD1 or TRBD2 (6 bases each). Germline values: CDR1 DFQATT, CDR2 SNEGSKA (reference sequence). The CDR3 is made up of 14 amino acids. V was shortened by 3 bases and J by 5 bases, with 15 bases between the two germline ends. CDR3: CSASPGAREDTQYF. DNA of the CDR3: TGCAGTGCTAGCCCAGGGGCGCGGGAAGATACGCAGTATTTT.

This clonotype was seen many times. CDR3: CSARVGGKDGYTF. The DNA for the CDR3 is TGCAGTGCTAGGGTCGGTGGGAAGGATGGCTACACCTTC. V gene TRBV20-1 combines with J gene TRBJ1-2; D is uncertain. Per germline, CDR1 DFQATT and CDR2 SNEGSKA (reference sequence). The CDR3 is 13 amino acids. V was pared by 3 bases and J by 6 bases, with 14 bases between.

This clonotype appeared a few times. The chain joins TRBV20-1 to TRBJ2-5, with D perhaps assigned TRBD1 or TRBD2 (5 bases each). CDR1 DFQATT and CDR2 SNEGSKA come from the germline V gene (reference sequence). This CDR3 has 13 residues. V lost 5 bases and J 1 base, leaving 11 bases between the germline ends. The CDR3 DNA follows: TGCAGTGCTGACCCGGGACCCCAAGAGACCCAGTACTTC. This sequence encodes CSADPGPQETQYF.

This clonotype has a handful of counts. This sequence joins TRBV10-3 and TRBJ2-1; the D gene could be TRBD1 or TRBD2 (5 bases each). This CDR3 region has 18 residues. Germline V gives CDR1 ENHRY, CDR2 SYGVKD. Trimming removed 6 bases at V and 4 bases at J, with 25 bases between. CDR3 DNA sequence: TGTGCCATCAGGAGGGGCCTCGGTGGGGCCGGACAATACAATGAGCAGTTCTTC. Encoded protein: CAIRRGLGGAGQYNEQFF.

The gene calls are TRBV6-1 and TRBJ2-3; 8 nucleotides align to TRBD1. V shed 6 bases and J 2 bases; nucleotides not matched to a gene: 4. Germline values: CDR1 MNHNS, CDR2 SASEGT. CDR3 length: 14 residues. CDR3 protein: CASRPDRDTDTQYF. The CDR3, as DNA: TGTGCCAGCAGACCGGACAGGGACACAGATACGCAGTATTTT.